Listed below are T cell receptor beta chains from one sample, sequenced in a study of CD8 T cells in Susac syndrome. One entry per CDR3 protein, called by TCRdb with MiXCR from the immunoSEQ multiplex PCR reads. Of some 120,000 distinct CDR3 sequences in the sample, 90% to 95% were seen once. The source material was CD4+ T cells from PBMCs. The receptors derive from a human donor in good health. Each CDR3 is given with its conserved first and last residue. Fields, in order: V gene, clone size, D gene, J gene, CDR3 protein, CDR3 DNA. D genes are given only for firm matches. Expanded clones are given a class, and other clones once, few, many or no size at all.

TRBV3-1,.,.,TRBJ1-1,CASSQVGGTEAFF,TGTGCCAGCAGCCAAGTCGGAGGGACTGAAGCTTTCTTT
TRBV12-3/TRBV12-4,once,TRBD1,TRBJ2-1,CASSLGTGAQLQFF,TGTGCCAGCAGTTTAGGGACAGGGGCCCAATTGCAGTTCTTC
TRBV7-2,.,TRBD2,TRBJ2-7,CASSPIGTSGVDEQYF,TGTGCCAGCAGCCCTATTGGGACTAGCGGAGTTGACGAGCAGTACTTC
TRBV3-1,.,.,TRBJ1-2,CASSQLKTQGIYGYTF,TGTGCCAGCAGCCAACTTAAGACCCAAGGGATCTATGGCTACACCTTC
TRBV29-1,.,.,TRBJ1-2,CSVSVDYYGYTF,TGCAGCGTTTCAGTGGATTACTATGGCTACACCTTC
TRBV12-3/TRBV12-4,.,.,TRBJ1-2,CASRLVAGPIYGYTF,TGTGCCAGCAGGCTCGTTGCTGGGCCCATCTATGGCTACACCTTC
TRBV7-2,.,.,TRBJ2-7,CASSLLGNEQYF,TGTGCCAGCAGCCTTCTAGGAAACGAGCAGTACTTC
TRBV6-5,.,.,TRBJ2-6,CASSDYSGANVLTF,TGTGCCAGCTCCGATTACTCTGGGGCCAACGTCCTGACTTTC
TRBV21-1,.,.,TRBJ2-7,CASSKVSQGYEQYF,TGTGCCAGCAGCAAAGTAAGTCAGGGCTACGAGCAGTACTTC
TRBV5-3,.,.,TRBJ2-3,CARRPEDTQYF,TGTGCCAGACGCCCGGAAGATACGCAGTATTTT
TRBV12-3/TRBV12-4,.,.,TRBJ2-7,CASSLVLNYEQYF,TGTGCCAGCAGTTTAGTGCTCAACTACGAGCAGTACTTC
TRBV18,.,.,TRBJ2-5,CASSPPIQETQYF,TGTGCCAGCTCACCCCCGATCCAAGAGACCCAGTACTTC
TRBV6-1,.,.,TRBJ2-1,CASILDLGNEQFF,TGTGCCAGCATCTTGGACCTCGGGAATGAGCAGTTCTTC
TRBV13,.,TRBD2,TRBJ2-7,CASSLTGASGRTSSYEQYF,TGTGCCAGCAGCCTGACGGGGGCTAGCGGGAGGACGAGCTCCTACGAGCAGTACTTC
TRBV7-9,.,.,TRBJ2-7,CASSPTGSSSYEQYF,TGTGCCAGCAGCCCGACCGGGTCGTCTTCCTACGAGCAGTACTTC
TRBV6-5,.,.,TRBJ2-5,CASSHSVETQYF,TGTGCCAGCAGCCACAGTGTGGAGACCCAGTACTTC
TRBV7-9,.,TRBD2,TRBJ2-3,CASSWLAGVGTDTQYF,TGTGCCAGCAGCTGGTTAGCGGGAGTTGGCACAGATACGCAGTATTTT
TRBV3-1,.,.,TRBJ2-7,CASSQERAISVIF,TGTGCCAGCAGCCAAGAGAGGGCTATATCCGTCATTTTC
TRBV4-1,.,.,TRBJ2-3,CASSQDQGTTNTDTQYF,TGCGCCAGCAGCCAAGACCAAGGGACGACGAACACAGATACGCAGTATTTT
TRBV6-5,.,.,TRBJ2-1,CASSYGLLVNEQFF,TGTGCCAGCAGTTACGGACTCCTAGTCAATGAGCAGTTCTTC
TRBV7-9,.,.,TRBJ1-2,CASGRPEGGNGYTF,TGTGCCAGCGGGCGACCGGAGGGGGGTAATGGCTACACCTTC
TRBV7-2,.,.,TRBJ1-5,CASSPRALSNQPQHF,TGTGCCAGCAGTCCTCGGGCTCTTAGCAATCAGCCCCAGCATTTT
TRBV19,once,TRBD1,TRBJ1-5,CASSRDRDRRSNQPQHF,TGTGCCAGTAGTAGGGACAGGGATCGAAGAAGCAATCAGCCCCAGCATTTT
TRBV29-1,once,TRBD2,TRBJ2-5,CSVTRLAGGDQGETQYF,TGCAGCGTTACAAGACTAGCGGGAGGGGACCAGGGAGAGACCCAGTACTTC
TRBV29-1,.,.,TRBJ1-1,CLAGAANGGAFF,TGCCTCGCGGGTGCGGCGAATGGGGGGGCTTTCTTT